These 11 T cell receptor beta chains share one sample of origin, sequenced in a study of molecular identifiers for immune sequencing clone quantification. One entry per CDR3 protein, called by TCRdb with MiXCR from the PCR reads. The data contain approximately 500,000 distinct CDR3 sequences, roughly 23% of them singletons. Sequencing used naive CD8+ T cells from blood, with Jurkat cell RNA spiked in. Noted subset: FACS-sorted CD8+CD4-CCR7+CD45RA+ naive T cells. These receptors were collected from a human donor in good health. Some libraries in this study had Jurkat cell RNA spiked in.

The sample holds many counts of this clonotype. The V call is TRBV6-2 or TRBV6-3, the J call TRBJ1-1; TRBD1 agrees at 10 bases. V was clipped by 2 bases and J by 7 bases; unmatched bases: 10. Per the germline V gene, CDR1 is MNHEY and CDR2 is SVGEGT. The CDR3 sequence is 16 residues long. In DNA form, the CDR3 reads TGTGCCAGCAGTTACCTGGACAGGGGGACTACCTATGAAGCTTTCTTT. Protein sequence: CASSYLDRGTTYEAFF.

In the case of this clonotype: A much larger clone differs from this one at a single base, so this may be a read error. The CDR3 is CASSLSSTSDETQYF. As DNA, the CDR3 is TGTGCCAGCAGTTTGAGTTCCACAAGTGATGAGACCCAGTACTTC. The chain couples TRBV27 to TRBJ2-5; no clear D. The germline V gene has CDR1 MNHEY and CDR2 SMNVEV (reference sequence). The V end lost 3 bases, the J end lost 5 bases, and 16 bases lay between the germline ends. The CDR3 is 15 residues long.

The CDR3 spells CASSLALSVLNEQFF. CDR3 nucleotide sequence: TGTGCCAGCAGCCTAGCCCTGTCGGTTCTTAATGAGCAGTTCTTC. This chain uses TRBV2 with TRBJ2-1; the D gene is possibly TRBD2 (5 bases). The CDR3 spans 15 residues. The germline V gene encodes CDR1 SNHLY and CDR2 FYNNEI. With 6 bases removed from V and 7 bases from J, the gap between germline ends came to 19 bases.

To note about this clonotype: This may come from a read error, since a much larger clone is one base off. This rearrangement joins TRBV15 to TRBJ1-1, with TRBD1 matching over 9 bases. The CDR3 runs 14 residues. Germline V gene data show CDR1 as LNHNV and CDR2 as YYDKDF (reference sequence). CDR3 DNA sequence: TGTGCCGCCAGCACACAGGGGGCGGGCACTGAAGCTTTCTTT. It encodes CAASTQGAGTEAFF.

This clonotype was found many times. V and J are TRBV13 and TRBJ2-5; D unclear. In germline, CDR1 is PRHDT, CDR2 FYEKMQ (reference sequence). The CDR3 loop spans 15 amino acids. The V and J ends lost 0 bases and 5 bases respectively, with 13 bases between them. The DNA for the CDR3 is TGTGCCAGCAGCTTAGGCCCGACCACGGCGGAGACCCAGTACTTC. This translates into CASSLGPTTAETQYF.

The chain employs TRBV5-8 and TRBJ2-5, with 9 positions matching TRBD1. The V and J ends lost 3 bases and 3 bases, in that order; junction bases with no gene match: 18. There are 19 residues in the CDR3. Germline V lookup: CDR1 SGHTS, CDR2 YDEGEE. CDR3 region: CASSYDRDRVIRREETQYF. The CDR3 region has the DNA TGTGCCAGCAGCTACGACCGGGACAGGGTCATTAGGCGGGAAGAGACCCAGTACTTC.

The rearrangement uses TRBV10-3 and TRBJ2-7; 10 bases are shared with TRBD1. The V gene's germline CDR1 is ENHRY and CDR2 SYGVKD. V was pared by 6 bases and J by 9 bases, with 14 bases of the junction left unmatched. CDR3 size: 15 residues. The CDR3 spells CAISPRDRGGDGQYF. In nucleotides, the CDR3 is TGTGCCATCAGCCCGAGGGACAGGGGCGGTGACGGGCAGTACTTC.

This clonotype appeared many times. This chain connects TRBV6-2 or TRBV6-3 to TRBJ2-5; 9 nucleotides agree with TRBD2. Germline trimming cut 4 bases from V and 1 base from J; bases unmatched to any gene: 1. The CDR3 has 14 residues. The germline V gene has CDR1 MNHEY and CDR2 SVGEGT. The CDR3 protein is CASSWTSAQETQYF. The CDR3 DNA sequence: TGTGCCAGCAGTTGGACTAGCGCCCAAGAGACCCAGTACTTC.

This clonotype has a count of ten or more. The rearrangement joins TRBV20-1 to TRBJ2-3; D remains ambiguous. CDR1 is DFQATT, CDR2 SNEGSKA, per germline (reference sequence). Trimming cost V 0 bases and J 2 bases, with 15 bases left between them. CDR3 size: 16 residues. In DNA, the CDR3 is TGCAGTGCTAGAGATGGCCTGGACCCCCACACAGATACGCAGTATTTT. It specifies CSARDGLDPHTDTQYF.

The J gene is TRBJ2-3, the V gene TRBV20-1, with unresolved D. Germline CDR1 DFQATT, CDR2 SNEGSKA (reference sequence). Trimming pared 0 bases from V and 2 bases from J, leaving 6 bases between. The CDR3 consists of 13 residues. The CDR3, as DNA: TGCAGTGCTAGAGATCAATTCACAGATACGCAGTATTTT. This codes for CSARDQFTDTQYF.

The chain joins TRBV6-6 to TRBJ2-7; 11 positions match TRBD1. Germline lookup yields CDR1 MNHNY and CDR2 SVGAGI (reference sequence). The CDR3 loop spans 15 amino acids. V lost 0 bases, J lost 8 bases, and 6 bases stayed unmatched. The CDR3 loop reads CASSYSGTGGYKQYF. The CDR3 region has the DNA TGTGCCAGCAGTTACTCCGGGACAGGGGGGTACAAGCAGTACTTC.